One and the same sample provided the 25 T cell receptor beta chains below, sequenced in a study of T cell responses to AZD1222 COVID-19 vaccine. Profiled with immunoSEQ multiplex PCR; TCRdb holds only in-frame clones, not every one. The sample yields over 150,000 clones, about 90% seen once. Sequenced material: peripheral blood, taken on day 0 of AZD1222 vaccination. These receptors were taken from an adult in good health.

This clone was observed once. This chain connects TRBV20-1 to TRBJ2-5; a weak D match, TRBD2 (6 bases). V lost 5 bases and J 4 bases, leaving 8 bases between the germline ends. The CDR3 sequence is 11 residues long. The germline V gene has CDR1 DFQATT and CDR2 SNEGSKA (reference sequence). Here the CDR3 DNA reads TGCAGTGCTGGGCGGGGAGAGACCCAGTACTTC. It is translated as CSAGRGETQYF.

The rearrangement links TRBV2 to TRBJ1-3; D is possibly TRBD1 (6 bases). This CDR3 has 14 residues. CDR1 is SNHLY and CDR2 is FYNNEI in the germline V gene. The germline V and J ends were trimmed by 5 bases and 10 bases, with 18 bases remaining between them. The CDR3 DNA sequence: TGTGCCAGCAGTCTTGAGACAGGCGGACGGACCATATATTTT. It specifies CASSLETGGRTIYF.

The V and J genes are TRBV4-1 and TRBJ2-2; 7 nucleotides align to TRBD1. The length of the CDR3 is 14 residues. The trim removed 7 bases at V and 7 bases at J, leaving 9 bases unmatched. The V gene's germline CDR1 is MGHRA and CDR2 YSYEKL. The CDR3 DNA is TGCGCCAGCACCCCTCCAGGGGGTGTCGGGGAGCTGTTTTTT. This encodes CASTPPGGVGELFF.

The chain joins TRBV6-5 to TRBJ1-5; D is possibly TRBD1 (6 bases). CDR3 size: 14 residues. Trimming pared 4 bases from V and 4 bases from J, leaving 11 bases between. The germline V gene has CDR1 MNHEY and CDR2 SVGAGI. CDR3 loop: CASSSGQYNQPQHF. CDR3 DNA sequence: TGTGCCAGCAGTTCCGGACAGTATAATCAGCCCCAGCATTTT.

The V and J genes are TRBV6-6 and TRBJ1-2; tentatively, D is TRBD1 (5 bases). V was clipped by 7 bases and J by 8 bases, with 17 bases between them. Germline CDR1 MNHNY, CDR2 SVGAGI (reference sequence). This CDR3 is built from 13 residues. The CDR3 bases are TGTGCCAGCACGGACACCGAGGTTGTAGGCTACACCTTC. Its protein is CASTDTEVVGYTF.

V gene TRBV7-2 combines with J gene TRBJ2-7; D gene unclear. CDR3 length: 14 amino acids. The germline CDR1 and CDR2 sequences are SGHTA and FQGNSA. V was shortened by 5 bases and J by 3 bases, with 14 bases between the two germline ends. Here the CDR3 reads CASSQIPANYEQYF. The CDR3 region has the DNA TGTGCCAGCAGCCAAATCCCCGCTAACTACGAGCAGTACTTC.

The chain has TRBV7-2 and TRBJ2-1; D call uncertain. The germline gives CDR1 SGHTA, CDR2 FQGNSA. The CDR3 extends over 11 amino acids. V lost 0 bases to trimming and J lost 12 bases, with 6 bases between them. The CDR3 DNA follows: TGTGCCAGCAGCTTAGCCTTCAGGCAGTTCTTC. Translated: CASSLAFRQFF.

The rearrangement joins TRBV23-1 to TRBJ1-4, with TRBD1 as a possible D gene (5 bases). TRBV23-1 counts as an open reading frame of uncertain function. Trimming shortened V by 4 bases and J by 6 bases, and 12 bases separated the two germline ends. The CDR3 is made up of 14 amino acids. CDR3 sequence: CASSLEGRDEKLFF. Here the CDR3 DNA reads TGCGCCAGCAGTCTAGAGGGGCGCGATGAAAAACTGTTTTTT.

The CDR3 loop reads CASSPKGTPYEQYF. CDR3 sequence (DNA): TGTGCCAGCAGCCCGAAAGGCACACCTTACGAGCAGTACTTC. V usage is TRBV7-9 and J usage is TRBJ2-7; D is ambiguous. V was trimmed by 5 bases and J by 4 bases, leaving 15 bases between them. Germline V lookup: CDR1 SEHNR, CDR2 FQNEAQ (reference sequence). This CDR3 region has 14 residues.

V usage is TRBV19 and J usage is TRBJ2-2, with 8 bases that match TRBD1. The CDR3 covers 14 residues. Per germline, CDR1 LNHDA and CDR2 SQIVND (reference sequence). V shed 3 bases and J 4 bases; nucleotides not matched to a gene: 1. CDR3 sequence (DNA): TGTGCCAGTAGTATTCAGGGGGCCACCGGGGAGCTGTTTTTT. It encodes CASSIQGATGELFF.

CDR3 sequence reads: CASSPGGPKSEQFF. The CDR3 coding sequence is TGTGCCAGCAGCCCCGGTGGCCCGAAAAGTGAGCAGTTCTTC. The chain has TRBV7-2 and TRBJ2-1; D not certain. The CDR3 has 14 residues. Germline V CDR1 and CDR2: SGHTA, FQGNSA. Trimming took off 5 bases at V and 9 bases at J, with 17 bases between the two ends.

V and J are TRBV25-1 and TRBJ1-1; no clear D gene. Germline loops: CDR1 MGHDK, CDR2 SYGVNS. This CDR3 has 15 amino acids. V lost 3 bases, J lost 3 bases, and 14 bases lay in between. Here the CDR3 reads CASSESGAWYTEAFF. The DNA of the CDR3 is TGTGCCAGCAGTGAGTCGGGAGCTTGGTACACTGAAGCTTTCTTT.

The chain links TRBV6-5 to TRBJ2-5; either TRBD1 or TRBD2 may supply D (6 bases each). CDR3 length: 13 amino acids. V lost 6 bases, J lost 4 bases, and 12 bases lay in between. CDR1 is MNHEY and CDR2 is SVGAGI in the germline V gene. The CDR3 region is CASRMGGGETQYF. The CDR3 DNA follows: TGTGCCAGCAGGATGGGGGGCGGAGAGACCCAGTACTTC.

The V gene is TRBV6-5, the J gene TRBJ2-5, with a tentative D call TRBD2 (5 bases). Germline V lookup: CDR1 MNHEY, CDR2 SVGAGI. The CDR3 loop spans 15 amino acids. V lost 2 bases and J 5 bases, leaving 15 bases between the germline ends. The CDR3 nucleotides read TGTGCCAGCAGTTACGGTCCAACTAGGGTGGAGACCCAGTACTTC. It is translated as CASSYGPTRVETQYF.

CDR3 region: CASSSTSVVYNEQFF. The CDR3 DNA follows: TGTGCCAGCAGCTCCACTAGCGTAGTCTACAATGAGCAGTTCTTC. This chain connects TRBV6-5 to TRBJ2-1; 7 bases match TRBD2. The V gene end was trimmed by 6 bases and the J gene end by 3 bases; junction bases not matched to a gene: 8. Per the germline V gene, CDR1 is MNHEY and CDR2 is SVGAGI. The CDR3 has 15 amino acids.

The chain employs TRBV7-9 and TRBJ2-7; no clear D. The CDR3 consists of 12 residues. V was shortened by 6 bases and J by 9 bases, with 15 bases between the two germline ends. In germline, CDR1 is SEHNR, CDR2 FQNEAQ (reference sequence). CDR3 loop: CASRPGESVQYF. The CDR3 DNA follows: TGTGCCAGCAGGCCCGGCGAGTCGGTGCAGTACTTC.

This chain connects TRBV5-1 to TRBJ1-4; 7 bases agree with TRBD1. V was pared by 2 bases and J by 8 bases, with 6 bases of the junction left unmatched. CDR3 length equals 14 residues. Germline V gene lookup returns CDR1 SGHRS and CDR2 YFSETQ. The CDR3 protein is CASSFTGDGEKLFF. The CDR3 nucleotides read TGCGCCAGCAGCTTTACAGGGGATGGGGAAAAACTGTTTTTT.

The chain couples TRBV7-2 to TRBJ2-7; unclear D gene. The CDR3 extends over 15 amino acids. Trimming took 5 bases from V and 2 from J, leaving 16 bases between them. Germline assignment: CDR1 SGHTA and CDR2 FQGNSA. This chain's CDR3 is CASSPSFDRPYEQYF. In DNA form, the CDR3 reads TGTGCCAGCAGCCCCTCCTTTGACCGCCCCTACGAGCAGTACTTC.

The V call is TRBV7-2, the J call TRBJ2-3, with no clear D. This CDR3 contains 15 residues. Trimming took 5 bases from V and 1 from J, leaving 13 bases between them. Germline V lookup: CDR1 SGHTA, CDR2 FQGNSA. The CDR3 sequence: CASSPRAGGTDTQYF. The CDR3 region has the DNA TGTGCCAGCAGCCCCCGGGCCGGTGGCACAGATACGCAGTATTTT.

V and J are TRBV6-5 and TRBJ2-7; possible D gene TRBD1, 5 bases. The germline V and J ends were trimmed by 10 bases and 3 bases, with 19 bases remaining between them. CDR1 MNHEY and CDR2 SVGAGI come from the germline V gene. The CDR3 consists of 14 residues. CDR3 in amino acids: CATLRQRSFYEQYF. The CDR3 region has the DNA TGTGCCACCCTAAGACAGAGAAGTTTCTACGAGCAGTACTTC.

CDR3 DNA sequence: TGTGCCAGCAGCCAAGATGCCGGAGGCGGGCAGCCCCAGCATTTT. Translation: CASSQDAGGGQPQHF. The V call is TRBV3-1 (or the pseudogene TRBV3-2), the J call TRBJ1-5; the D is unclear. Germline assignment: CDR1 LGHDT and CDR2 YNNKEL (reference sequence). Trimming stripped 0 bases from V and 7 bases from J, with 13 bases between. The CDR3 covers 15 residues.

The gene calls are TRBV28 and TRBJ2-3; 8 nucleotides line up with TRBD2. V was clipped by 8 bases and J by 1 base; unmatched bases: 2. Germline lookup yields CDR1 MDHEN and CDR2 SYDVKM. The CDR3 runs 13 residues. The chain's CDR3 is CASREGGTDTQYF. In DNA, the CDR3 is TGTGCCAGCCGGGAGGGCGGCACAGATACGCAGTATTTT.

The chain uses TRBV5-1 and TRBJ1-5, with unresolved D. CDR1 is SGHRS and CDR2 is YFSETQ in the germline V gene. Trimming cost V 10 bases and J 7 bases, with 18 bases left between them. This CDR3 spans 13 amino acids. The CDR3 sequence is CASAREYGQPQHF. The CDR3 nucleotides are TGCGCCTCCGCCCGGGAGTATGGACAGCCCCAGCATTTT.

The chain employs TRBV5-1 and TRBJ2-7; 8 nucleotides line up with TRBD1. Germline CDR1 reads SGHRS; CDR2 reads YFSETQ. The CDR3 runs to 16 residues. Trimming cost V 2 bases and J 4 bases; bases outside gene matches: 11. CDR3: CASSFSLAGGGYEQYF. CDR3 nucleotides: TGCGCCAGCAGCTTTTCGTTGGCAGGGGGCGGGTACGAGCAGTACTTC.

For the CDR3, the DNA is TGTGCCAGCACCCCCGGGACGGGATCTTCACCCCTCCACTTT. Its protein product is CASTPGTGSSPLHF. The V and J genes are TRBV28 and TRBJ1-6, with D perhaps TRBD1 (5 bases). CDR1 is MDHEN and CDR2 is SYDVKM in the germline V gene. The CDR3 has 14 amino acids. Trimming took 7 bases from V and 9 from J, leaving 16 bases between them.